This T cell receptor beta chain was profiled in a study of cytomegalovirus exposure and HLA in healthy donors. Both 60 Vbeta primers and 13 Jbeta primers went into the PCR. Generated by immunoSEQ multiplex PCR, the TCRdb table keeps only in-frame clones and is missing some. The sample consists of around 200,000 clones, over 80% of them appearing once. Whole-study findings and limits: Most of the TCR beta V segments (in an earlier analysis) were productive either about 90% or about 30% of the time. There were some public TCRs occurring in many donors, but most TCR sequences were rare.

This clone is categorized as medium-sized. No antigen is known for it. Trimming stripped 3 bases from V and 10 bases from J, with 10 bases between. The CDR3 runs 11 residues. From germline, CDR1 is SQVTM and CDR2 ANQGSEA. The V and J genes are TRBV29-1 and TRBJ2-1; D gene ambiguous. The sequence was collected from a middle-aged man in good health and CMV-seropositive. Sequencing was done on a sample of PBMCs. The CDR3 loop reads CSVESNLEQFF. In DNA, the CDR3 is TGCAGCGTTGAGTCGAACTTGGAGCAGTTCTTC.